Presented here are 15 T cell receptor beta chains from one specimen sequenced in a study of T cells after yellow fever vaccination. TCRdb fed the 5' RACE reads into MiXCR, producing one record per CDR3 protein. Seen here are about 320,000 distinct CDR3 sequences, 3.5% to 4.5% observed once, and the top ten hold roughly a fifth. Specimen: PBMCs, collected 15 days after the yellow fever booster vaccination. All receptors derive from a young man who received the YFV17D yellow fever vaccine.

This clonotype was seen ten or more times. The rearrangement links TRBV7-3 to TRBJ2-2; unclear D gene. Per the germline V gene, CDR1 is SGHTA and CDR2 is FQGTGA. The CDR3 length is 13 residues. The V end lost 5 bases, the J end lost 4 bases, and 8 bases lay between the germline ends. The CDR3 nucleotides read TGTGCCAGCAGCCGCCCGAGCACCGGGGAGCTGTTTTTT. It translates to CASSRPSTGELFF. Using reference TRBV7-3 and TRBJ2-2 for the parts outside the CDR3, the full variable domain is GAGVSQTPSNKVTEKGKYVELRCDPISGHTALYWYRQSLGQGPEFLIYFQGTGAADDSGLPNDRFFAVRPEGSVSTLKIQRTERGDSAVYLCASSRPSTGELFFGEGSRLTVL.

The V and J genes are TRBV5-1 and TRBJ2-7; D may be TRBD1 (6 bases). The CDR3 covers 14 residues. V shed 3 bases and J shed 4 bases, with 14 bases lying between them. CDR1 and CDR2 from the germline V gene are SGHRS and YFSETQ. As DNA, the CDR3 is TGCGCCAGCAGCTACGCCGACGGGACATACGAGCAGTACTTC. Translation gives CASSYADGTYEQYF.

The rearrangement uses TRBV4-1 and TRBJ2-2; D possibly corresponds to TRBD2 (5 bases). The V gene's germline CDR1 is MGHRA and CDR2 YSYEKL. V lost 1 base, J lost 9 bases, and 18 bases lay in between. There are 16 residues in the CDR3. The CDR3 nucleotides are TGCGCCAGCAGCCAAGGTAACGGCCGGAGGACCCGGGAGCTGTTTTTT. Amino acids: CASSQGNGRRTRELFF.

This clonotype was seen many times. The chain links TRBV28 to TRBJ2-1, with 8 bases fitting TRBD2. V lost 4 bases and J lost 8; bases outside the gene matches: 10. The CDR3 consists of 15 residues. In germline, CDR1 is MDHEN, CDR2 SYDVKM. The CDR3 DNA reads TGTGCCAGCAGTTCACCCGAGACTAGCGTCGATGAGCAGTTCTTC. It encodes CASSSPETSVDEQFF.

Only a few counts were recorded for this clonotype. This chain joins TRBV7-2 and TRBJ2-1; 14 positions match TRBD2. Losses at the gene ends were 3 bases for V and 7 bases for J; bases not matched to a gene: 5. Germline values: CDR1 SGHTA, CDR2 FQGNSA. The CDR3 runs to 16 residues. CDR3 sequence: CASSLRLAGGRNEQFF. The CDR3 region has the DNA TGTGCCAGCAGCTTGAGACTAGCGGGGGGGCGGAATGAGCAGTTCTTC.

In this sample, this clonotype turned up many times. The J gene is TRBJ2-5, the V gene TRBV10-3, with 12 positions matching TRBD2. After removal of 8 bases from V and 9 bases from J, the junction contained 10 bases not matched to a gene. The CDR3 totals 14 residues. Germline CDR1 reads ENHRY; CDR2 reads SYGVKD. CDR3 residues: CAIASGGAEQSQYF. The CDR3 DNA is TGTGCCATCGCTAGCGGGGGGGCCGAACAGTCCCAGTACTTC.

This clonotype has just a few counts. The chain is built from TRBV6-6 and TRBJ1-3; possibly TRBD1 for D (6 bases). The CDR3 is made up of 14 amino acids. Trimming removed 7 bases from V and 4 bases from J, with 14 bases in between. The V gene's germline CDR1 is MNHNY and CDR2 SVGAGI (reference sequence). This CDR3 is CASKGGMRGNTIYF. DNA for the CDR3: TGTGCCAGCAAAGGGGGGATGCGGGGAAACACCATATATTTT.

This clonotype turned up a few times. The chain has TRBV5-1 and TRBJ1-1; D possibly corresponds to TRBD1 (6 bases). Germline assignment: CDR1 SGHRS and CDR2 YFSETQ. The CDR3 totals 16 residues. Trimming pared 4 bases from V and 0 bases from J, leaving 16 bases between. For the CDR3, the DNA is TGCGCCAGCAGCCGAAGGGGGGACCCGATGAACACTGAAGCTTTCTTT. The encoded protein is CASSRRGDPMNTEAFF.

This clonotype was detected many times. The chain joins TRBV27 to TRBJ2-4; D may match TRBD1 or TRBD2 (5 bases each). V was trimmed by 2 bases and J by 3 bases, leaving 14 bases between them. Germline CDR1 and CDR2: MNHEY and SMNVEV (reference sequence). This CDR3 has 16 amino acids. For the CDR3, the DNA is TGTGCCAGCAGTTTAGCTTTTGGGGGAATCAAAAACATTCAGTACTTC. It codes for CASSLAFGGIKNIQYF.

This clonotype has only a few counts. V and J are TRBV2 and TRBJ2-7; D is ambiguous. With 2 bases removed from V and 0 bases from J, the gap between germline ends came to 8 bases. CDR1 is SNHLY and CDR2 is FYNNEI in the germline V gene. CDR3 size: 14 residues. CDR3 region: CASSERSLSYEQYV. CDR3 bases: TGTGCCAGCAGTGAAAGGTCCCTCTCCTACGAGCAGTACGTC.

This clonotype was counted between two and nine times. The J gene is TRBJ2-4, the V gene TRBV5-1, with D perhaps assigned TRBD1 or TRBD2 (5 bases each). Germline CDR1 and CDR2: SGHRS and YFSETQ. V gave up 4 bases and J gave up 3 bases, with 14 bases separating them. This CDR3 region has 15 residues. CDR3 in DNA: TGCGCCAGCAGCCGAGGGGTTTTCGACAAAAACATTCAGTACTTC. It encodes CASSRGVFDKNIQYF.

This clonotype was recorded at least ten times. The V call is TRBV20-1, the J call TRBJ2-4; D assignment may be TRBD1 or TRBD2 (5 bases each). CDR1 is DFQATT, CDR2 SNEGSKA, per germline (reference sequence). V lost 5 bases, J lost 6 bases, and 14 bases lay in between. The CDR3 spans 13 residues. The CDR3 nucleotides read TGCAGTGCTGCCGACATGGGACGAAACATTCAGTACTTC. It yields the protein CSAADMGRNIQYF.

This clonotype was observed at least ten times. This chain links TRBV10-3 with TRBJ2-6; either TRBD1 or TRBD2 may supply D (5 bases each). Per germline, CDR1 ENHRY and CDR2 SYGVKD. The CDR3 loop spans 16 amino acids. V was trimmed by 7 bases and J by 0 bases, leaving 13 bases between them. CDR3 amino acids: CAINAGTNSGANVLTF. The CDR3 DNA follows: TGTGCCATCAATGCAGGGACGAACTCTGGGGCCAACGTCCTGACTTTC.

This clonotype was picked up many times. The chain recombines TRBV5-1 with TRBJ2-1; 8 nucleotides match TRBD1. There are 15 residues in the CDR3. V was pared by 4 bases and J by 6 bases, with 9 bases of the junction left unmatched. Germline values: CDR1 SGHRS, CDR2 YFSETQ. The CDR3 region is CASSLQTGEINEQFF. CDR3 sequence (DNA): TGCGCCAGCAGCCTGCAGACAGGGGAGATCAATGAGCAGTTCTTC.

This chain uses TRBV11-2 with TRBJ1-1, with unresolved D. CDR1 and CDR2 from the germline V gene are SGHAT and FQNNGV. The V end lost 2 bases, the J end lost 9 bases, and 13 bases lay between the germline ends. This CDR3 has 13 residues. The CDR3 reads CASSLWGPTQAFF. DNA of the CDR3: TGTGCCAGCAGCTTATGGGGTCCCACGCAAGCTTTCTTT.